The source of this T cell receptor (beta chain) is a study of blood T cells in healthy people across ages. Trimming at V came to 0 bases and at J to 8 bases, leaving 9 bases not matched to a gene. The CDR3 spans 16 residues. Germline CDR1 is LNHDA and CDR2 is SQIVND (reference sequence). Alongside a J-beta primer mix, a sample-barcoded 5' primer served in a second PCR lasting roughly 7 to 11 cycles. MiXCR, applied by TCRdb to the 5' RACE reads, yields one record per CDR3 protein. The repertoire holds hundreds of thousands of distinct CDR3 sequences, with roughly 58% as singletons. Sequencing input: blood. The V call is TRBV19, the J call TRBJ2-1, with 8 positions matching TRBD1. This TCR came from a man aged 60 to 69 in good health. The CDR3 region has the DNA TGTGCCAGTAGTATAGATTTGGGACAGGTTGTACATGAGCAGTTCTTC. Translation: CASSIDLGQVVHEQFF.